Presented here are 6 T cell receptor beta chains from one specimen sequenced in a study of blood T cell repertoires in COVID-19. Generated by immunoSEQ multiplex PCR, the TCRdb table keeps only in-frame clones and is missing some. The table includes around 280,000 clones, around 90% detected once. Input material: peripheral blood. All receptors come from a man aged 70 or older with acute or convalescent COVID-19.

The genes are TRBV5-1 and TRBJ1-1; a possible D gene is TRBD1 (5 bases). This CDR3 contains 15 residues. Germline V CDR1 and CDR2: SGHRS, YFSETQ. V lost 5 bases and J lost 3, with 17 bases in between. CDR3 bases: TGCGCCAGCAGTCCTCCGGGCGGGGCCGACACTGAAGCTTTCTTT. Its protein product is CASSPPGGADTEAFF. The full variable domain, rest sourced from reference TRBV5-1 and TRBJ1-1, is KAGVTQTPRYLIKTRGQQVTLSCSPISGHRSVSWYQQTPGQGLQFLFEYFSETQRNKGNFPGRFSGRQFSNSRSEMNVSTLELGDSALYLCASSPPGGADTEAFFGQGTRLTVV.

This sequence joins TRBV30 and TRBJ1-6, with D perhaps matching TRBD1 (5 bases). The CDR3 sequence is 13 residues long. Germline-derived CDR1 and CDR2 are GTSNPN and SVGIG (reference sequence). Trimming cost V 2 bases and J 9 bases, with 11 bases left between them. The CDR3 DNA sequence: TGTGCCTGGAGTACTTCAGGGTTTTCACCCCTCCACTTT. This codes for CAWSTSGFSPLHF.

This clone was counted a single time. V and J are TRBV2 and TRBJ1-1; possibly TRBD1 for D (5 bases). Per the germline V gene, CDR1 is SNHLY and CDR2 is FYNNEI. The CDR3 has 13 residues. With 6 bases removed from V and 2 bases from J, the gap between germline ends came to 10 bases. CDR3 sequence: CASSLGQNTEAFF. CDR3 nucleotide sequence: TGTGCCAGCAGCCTAGGACAAAACACTGAAGCTTTCTTT.

This chain links TRBV5-1 with TRBJ2-7; 7 bases are shared with TRBD1. This CDR3 contains 14 residues. V lost 2 bases and J lost 3; bases outside the gene matches: 5. The germline gives CDR1 SGHRS, CDR2 YFSETQ. The CDR3 protein is CASSFPGQSYEQYF. DNA of the CDR3: TGCGCCAGCAGCTTTCCGGGACAGAGCTACGAGCAGTACTTC.

The chain recombines TRBV11-2 with TRBJ1-1; D call uncertain. Deletions cut 6 bases from V and 1 base from J, with 9 bases between. In germline, CDR1 is SGHAT, CDR2 FQNNGV. The CDR3 contains 13 residues. The CDR3 DNA is TGTGCCAGCAGTACTACACCGAACACTGAAGCTTTCTTT. Its translation is CASSTTPNTEAFF.

V and J are TRBV4-3 and TRBJ2-1; D not resolved. Looked up from germline, CDR1 is LGHNA and CDR2 is YSLEER. This CDR3 has 19 residues. The ends were cut back, 0 bases at V and 5 bases at J, with 23 bases in the middle. CDR3 DNA sequence: TGCGCCAGCAGCCAAGAAATATCCACTTTAGGCTGGCGGAACAATGAGCAGTTCTTC. The encoded protein is CASSQEISTLGWRNNEQFF.